A few counts support the clone carrying this T cell receptor beta chain. The CDR3 consists of 15 residues. The junction had 3 bases not matched to a gene; V was cut back by 1 base and J by 4 bases. Looked up from germline, CDR1 is LNHDA and CDR2 is SQIVND (reference sequence). Per the original data handling: Reference gene primer amplification gave estimated nucleated cell counts. Method: immunoSEQ multiplex PCR; TCRdb's copy keeps in-frame clones and lacks some. V and J calls and clone size follow that table, whereas D and trimming were derived from the DNA. This sample has over 15,000 clones, with roughly 82% found just once. The data are from a study of blood T cell repertoires in COVID-19. Across the whole study: Collection of acute and convalescent COVID-19 samples took place in the United States, Italy and Spain. Sample material is recorded as cDNA or gDNA derived from T cells, B-cell-depleted T cells, or PBMCs.

This chain connects TRBV19 to TRBJ2-7, with 11 bases fitting TRBD1. Sequenced sample: peripheral blood. This TCR was sampled from a man older than 75 with active COVID-19. The CDR3 sequence: CASSIAGTGGYEQYF. CDR3 DNA: TGTGCCAGTAGTATAGCCGGGACAGGGGGGTACGAGCAGTACTTC.